This section outlines one T cell receptor (beta chain) sequence together with its context. As yet, its antigen is unknown. The sample is drawn from a study of cytomegalovirus exposure and HLA in healthy donors. Whole-study results and caveats: Fewer N-insertions than the roughly 700-donor mean were reportedly shown by an Asian-associated ancestry cluster in a later analysis.

Amplification used 60 Vbeta primers and 13 Jbeta primers. The protocol was immunoSEQ multiplex PCR, while the TCRdb copy is restricted to in-frame clones and leaves out a portion. The sample table includes 130,000 to 150,000 clones. The source is a man aged 35 to 55 in good health and CMV-seronegative. Material: PBMCs.

The CDR3 DNA follows: TGCGCCAGCAGGCGGGGGGGAGGCACTGAAGCTTTCTTT. It translates to CASRRGGGTEAFF. V is TRBV4-1 and J is TRBJ1-1, with TRBD1 as a possible D gene (5 bases). Trimming cost V 6 bases and J 4 bases, with 12 bases left between them. Germline loops: CDR1 MGHRA, CDR2 YSYEKL. The CDR3 extends over 13 amino acids.